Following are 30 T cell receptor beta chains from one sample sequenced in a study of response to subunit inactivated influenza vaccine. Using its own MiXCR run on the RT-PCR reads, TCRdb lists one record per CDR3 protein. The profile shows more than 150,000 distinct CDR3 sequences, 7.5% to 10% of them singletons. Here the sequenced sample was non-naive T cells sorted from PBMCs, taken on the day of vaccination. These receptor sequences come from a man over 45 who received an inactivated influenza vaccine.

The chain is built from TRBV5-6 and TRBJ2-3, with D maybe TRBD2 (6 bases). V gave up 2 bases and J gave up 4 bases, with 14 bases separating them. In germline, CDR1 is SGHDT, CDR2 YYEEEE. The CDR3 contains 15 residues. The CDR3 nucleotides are TGTGCCAGCAGCTTAGGTGTCGGGGACTCAGATACGCAGTATTTT. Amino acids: CASSLGVGDSDTQYF.

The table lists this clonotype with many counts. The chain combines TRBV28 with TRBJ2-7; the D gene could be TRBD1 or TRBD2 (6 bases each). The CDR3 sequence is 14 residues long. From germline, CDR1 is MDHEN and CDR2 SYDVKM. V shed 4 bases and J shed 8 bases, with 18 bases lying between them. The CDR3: CASSSGGTLLQQYF. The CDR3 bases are TGTGCCAGCAGTTCCGGGGGCACACTTCTCCAGCAGTACTTC.

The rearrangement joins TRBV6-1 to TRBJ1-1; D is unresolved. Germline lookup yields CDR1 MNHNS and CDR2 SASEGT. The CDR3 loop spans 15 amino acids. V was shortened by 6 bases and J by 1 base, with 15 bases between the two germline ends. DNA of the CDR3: TGTGCCAGCAGCCCATCCGGCCGACAGAACACTGAAGCTTTCTTT. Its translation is CASSPSGRQNTEAFF.

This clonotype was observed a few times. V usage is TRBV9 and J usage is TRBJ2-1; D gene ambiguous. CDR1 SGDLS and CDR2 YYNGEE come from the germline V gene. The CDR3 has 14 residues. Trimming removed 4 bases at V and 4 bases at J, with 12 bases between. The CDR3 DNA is TGTGCCAGCAGCCCCTCAGCCCTTTACAATGAGCAGTTCTTC. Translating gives CASSPSALYNEQFF. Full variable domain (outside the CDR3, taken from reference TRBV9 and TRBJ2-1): DSGVTQTPKHLITATGQRVTLRCSPRSGDLSVYWYQQSLDQGLQFLIQYYNGEERAKGNILERFSAQQFPDLHSELNLSSLELGDSALYFCASSPSALYNEQFFGPGTRLTVL.

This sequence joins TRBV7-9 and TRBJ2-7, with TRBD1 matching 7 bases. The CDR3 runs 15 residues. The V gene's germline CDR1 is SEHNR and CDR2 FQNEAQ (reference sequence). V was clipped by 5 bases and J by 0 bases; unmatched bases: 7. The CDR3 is CASSPGQGVSYEQYF. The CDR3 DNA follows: TGTGCCAGCAGCCCGGGGCAGGGGGTCTCCTACGAGCAGTACTTC.

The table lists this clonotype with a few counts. The CDR3 here is CASSGLLAGEQYF. In DNA, the CDR3 is TGCGCCAGCAGTGGGCTTTTAGCAGGCGAGCAGTACTTC. J is TRBJ2-7 and V is TRBV10-2; no firm D call. With 4 bases removed from V and 6 bases from J, the gap between germline ends came to 13 bases. Germline CDR1 WSHSY, CDR2 SAAADI. The CDR3 consists of 13 residues.

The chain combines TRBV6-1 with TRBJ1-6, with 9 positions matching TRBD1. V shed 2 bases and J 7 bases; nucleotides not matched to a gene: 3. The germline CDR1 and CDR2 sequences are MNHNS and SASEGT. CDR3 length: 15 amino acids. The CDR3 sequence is CASSERGQGNSPLHF. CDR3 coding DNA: TGTGCCAGCAGTGAAAGGGGACAGGGCAATTCACCCCTCCACTTT.

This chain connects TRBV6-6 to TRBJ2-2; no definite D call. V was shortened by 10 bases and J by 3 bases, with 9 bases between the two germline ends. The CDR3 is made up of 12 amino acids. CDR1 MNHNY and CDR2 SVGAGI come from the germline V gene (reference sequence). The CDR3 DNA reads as TGTGCCACCTCCCGAGACACCGGGGAGCTGTTTTTT. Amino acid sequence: CATSRDTGELFF.

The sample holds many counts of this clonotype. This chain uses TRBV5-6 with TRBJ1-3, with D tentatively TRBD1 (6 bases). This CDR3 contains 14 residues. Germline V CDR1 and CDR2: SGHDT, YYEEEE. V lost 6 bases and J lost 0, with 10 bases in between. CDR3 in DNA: TGTGCCAGCACCCGGGACATCTCTGGAAACACCATATATTTT. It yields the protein CASTRDISGNTIYF.

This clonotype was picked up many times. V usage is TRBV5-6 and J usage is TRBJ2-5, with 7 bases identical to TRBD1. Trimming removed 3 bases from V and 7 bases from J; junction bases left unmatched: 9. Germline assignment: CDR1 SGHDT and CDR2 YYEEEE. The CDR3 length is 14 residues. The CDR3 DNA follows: TGTGCCAGCAGCTGGGGACAGAGCAAGGTGACCCAGTACTTC. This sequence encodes CASSWGQSKVTQYF.

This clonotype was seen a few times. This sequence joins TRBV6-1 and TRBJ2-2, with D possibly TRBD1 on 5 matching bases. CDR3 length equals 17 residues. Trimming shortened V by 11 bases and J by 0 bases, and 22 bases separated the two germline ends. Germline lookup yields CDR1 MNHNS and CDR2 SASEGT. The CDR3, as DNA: TGTGCCTGCTCTGTGTCCCAGGGCTACGCGAACACCGGGGAGCTGTTTTTT. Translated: CACSVSQGYANTGELFF.

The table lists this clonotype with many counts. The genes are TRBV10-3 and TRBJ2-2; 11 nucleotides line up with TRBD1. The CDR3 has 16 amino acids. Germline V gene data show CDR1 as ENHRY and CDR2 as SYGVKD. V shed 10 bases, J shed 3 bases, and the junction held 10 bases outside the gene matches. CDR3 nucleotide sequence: TGTGCCACCGCAATAGGACAGGGGGCCGACACCGGGGAGCTGTTTTTT. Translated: CATAIGQGADTGELFF.

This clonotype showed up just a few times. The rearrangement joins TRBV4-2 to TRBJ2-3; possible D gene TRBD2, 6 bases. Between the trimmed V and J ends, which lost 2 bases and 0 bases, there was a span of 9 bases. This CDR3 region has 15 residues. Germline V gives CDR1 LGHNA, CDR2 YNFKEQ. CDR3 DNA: TGTGCCAGCAGCCAACTCGGAGGGAGCACAGATACGCAGTATTTT. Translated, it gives CASSQLGGSTDTQYF.

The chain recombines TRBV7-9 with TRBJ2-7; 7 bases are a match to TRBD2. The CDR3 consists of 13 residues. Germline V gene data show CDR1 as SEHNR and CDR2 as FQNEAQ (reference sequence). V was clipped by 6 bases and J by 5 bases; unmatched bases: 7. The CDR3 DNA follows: TGTGCCAGCAGTTCACGGGGGGAAAACGAGCAGTACTTC. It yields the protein CASSSRGENEQYF.

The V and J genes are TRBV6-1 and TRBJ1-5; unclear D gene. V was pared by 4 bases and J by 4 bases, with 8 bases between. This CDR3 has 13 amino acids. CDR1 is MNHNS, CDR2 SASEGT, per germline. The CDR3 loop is CASSVTANQPQHF. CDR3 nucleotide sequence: TGTGCCAGCAGTGTTACAGCGAATCAGCCCCAGCATTTT.

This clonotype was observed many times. The CDR3 sequence: CASSSLGPANEQFF. As DNA, the CDR3 is TGTGCCAGCAGTTCTTTGGGGCCGGCCAATGAGCAGTTCTTC. The rearrangement uses TRBV7-3 and TRBJ2-1; a possible D gene is TRBD1 (5 bases). CDR1 is SGHTA, CDR2 FQGTGA, per germline. V was pared by 6 bases and J by 6 bases, with 15 bases between. The CDR3 covers 14 residues. Filled out from reference TRBV7-3 and TRBJ2-1, the complete variable domain reads GAGVSQTPSNKVTEKGKYVELRCDPISGHTALYWYRQSLGQGPEFLIYFQGTGAADDSGLPNDRFFAVRPEGSVSTLKIQRTERGDSAVYLCASSSLGPANEQFFGPGTRLTVL.

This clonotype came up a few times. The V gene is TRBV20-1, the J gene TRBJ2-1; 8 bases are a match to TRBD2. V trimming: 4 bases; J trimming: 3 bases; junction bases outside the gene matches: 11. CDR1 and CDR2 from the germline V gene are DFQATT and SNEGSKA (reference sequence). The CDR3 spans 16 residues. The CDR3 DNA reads TGCAGTGCTATAGATCCGGGACTAGGGATCTACAATGAGCAGTTCTTC. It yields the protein CSAIDPGLGIYNEQFF.

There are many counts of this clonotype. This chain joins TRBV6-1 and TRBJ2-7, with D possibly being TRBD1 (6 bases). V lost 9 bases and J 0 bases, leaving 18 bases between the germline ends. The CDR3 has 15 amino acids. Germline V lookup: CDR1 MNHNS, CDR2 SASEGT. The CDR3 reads CARRKRTELSYEQYF. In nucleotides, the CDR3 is TGTGCCAGACGGAAAAGGACAGAACTCTCCTACGAGCAGTACTTC.

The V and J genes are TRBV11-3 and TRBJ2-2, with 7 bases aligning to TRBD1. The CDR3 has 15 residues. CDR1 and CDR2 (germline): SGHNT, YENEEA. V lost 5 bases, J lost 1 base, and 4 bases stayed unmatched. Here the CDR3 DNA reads TGTGCCAGCAGCCCTGGGACAGAGAACACCGGGGAGCTGTTTTTT. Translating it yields CASSPGTENTGELFF.

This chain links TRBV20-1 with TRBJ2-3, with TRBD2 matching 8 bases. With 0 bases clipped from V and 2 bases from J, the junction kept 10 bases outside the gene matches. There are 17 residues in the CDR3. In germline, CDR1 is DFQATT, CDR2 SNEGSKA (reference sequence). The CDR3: CSARDPSVAGFTDTQYF. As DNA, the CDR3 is TGCAGTGCTAGAGACCCAAGTGTAGCGGGGTTCACAGATACGCAGTATTTT.

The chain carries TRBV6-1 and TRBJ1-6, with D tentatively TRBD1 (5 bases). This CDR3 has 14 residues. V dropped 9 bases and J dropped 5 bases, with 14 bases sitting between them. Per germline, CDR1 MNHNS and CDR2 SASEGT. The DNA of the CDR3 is TGTGCCAGTGCCGGGGGATCTAATAATTCACCCCTCCACTTT. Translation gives CASAGGSNNSPLHF.

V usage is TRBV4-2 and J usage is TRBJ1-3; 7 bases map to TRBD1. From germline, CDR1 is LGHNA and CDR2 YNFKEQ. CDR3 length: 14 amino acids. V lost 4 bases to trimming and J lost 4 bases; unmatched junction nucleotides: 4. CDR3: CASSLTGRGNTIYF. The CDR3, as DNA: TGTGCCAGCAGCCTGACAGGGCGGGGAAACACCATATATTTT.

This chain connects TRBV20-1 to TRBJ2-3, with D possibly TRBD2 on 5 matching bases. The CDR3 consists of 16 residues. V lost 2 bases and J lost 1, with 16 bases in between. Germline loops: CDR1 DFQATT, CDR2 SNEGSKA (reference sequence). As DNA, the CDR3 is TGCAGTGCTAGATACGCTAGCTGGCTTCGCACAGATACGCAGTATTTT. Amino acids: CSARYASWLRTDTQYF.

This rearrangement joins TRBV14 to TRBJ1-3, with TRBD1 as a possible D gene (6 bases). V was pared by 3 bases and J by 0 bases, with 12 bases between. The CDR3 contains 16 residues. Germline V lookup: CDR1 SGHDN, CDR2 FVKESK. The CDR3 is CASSQTGVSSGNTIYF. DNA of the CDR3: TGTGCCAGCAGCCAGACAGGCGTAAGCTCTGGAAACACCATATATTTT.

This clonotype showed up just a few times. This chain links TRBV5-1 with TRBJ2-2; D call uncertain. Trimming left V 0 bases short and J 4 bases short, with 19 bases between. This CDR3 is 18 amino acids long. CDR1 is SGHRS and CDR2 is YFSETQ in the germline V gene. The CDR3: CASSLVLRTQRGTGELFF. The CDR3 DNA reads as TGCGCCAGCAGCTTGGTTCTCCGGACCCAAAGAGGCACCGGGGAGCTGTTTTTT.

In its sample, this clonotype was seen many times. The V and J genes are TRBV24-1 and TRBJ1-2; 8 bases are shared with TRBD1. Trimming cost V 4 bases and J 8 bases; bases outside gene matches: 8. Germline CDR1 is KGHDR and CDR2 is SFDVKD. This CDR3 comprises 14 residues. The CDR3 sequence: CATSDTTGGVGYTF. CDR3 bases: TGTGCCACCAGTGACACAACAGGGGGTGTCGGCTACACCTTC.

CDR3 protein: CASSESGSRGDTQYF. The CDR3 DNA reads TGCGCCAGCAGCGAGAGCGGGAGTCGTGGAGATACGCAGTATTTT. The chain carries TRBV5-1 and TRBJ2-3; 8 nucleotides agree with TRBD2. Trimming took 4 bases from V and 5 from J; bases not matched to a gene: 9. The CDR3 length is 15 residues. CDR1 is SGHRS, CDR2 YFSETQ, per germline.

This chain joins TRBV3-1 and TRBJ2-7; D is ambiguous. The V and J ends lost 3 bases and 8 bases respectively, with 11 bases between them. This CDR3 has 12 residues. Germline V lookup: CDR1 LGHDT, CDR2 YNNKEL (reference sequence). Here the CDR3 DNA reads TGTGCCAGCAGCCAGAGGTCGTTACAGCAGTACTTC. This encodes CASSQRSLQQYF.

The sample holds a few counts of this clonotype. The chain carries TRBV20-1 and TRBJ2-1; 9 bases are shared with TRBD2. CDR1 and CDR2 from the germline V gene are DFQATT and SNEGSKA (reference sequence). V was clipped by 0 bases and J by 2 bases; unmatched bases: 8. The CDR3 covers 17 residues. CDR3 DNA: TGCAGTGCTAGAGATGGGTCCGAGCGGGGGGCCTACAATGAGCAGTTCTTC. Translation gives CSARDGSERGAYNEQFF.

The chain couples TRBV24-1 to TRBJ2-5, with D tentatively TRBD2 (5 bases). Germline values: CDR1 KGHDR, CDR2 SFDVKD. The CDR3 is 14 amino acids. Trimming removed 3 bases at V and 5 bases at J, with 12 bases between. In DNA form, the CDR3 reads TGTGCCACCAGTGATCCCGGGGTCTCCGAGACCCAGTACTTC. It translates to CATSDPGVSETQYF.